The 17 T cell receptor beta chains listed next were all sequenced from one sample in a study of cytomegalovirus exposure and HLA in healthy donors. Vbeta (60) and Jbeta (13) primers were used in the PCR. Only in-frame clones appear in the TCRdb table, and some are missing; sequencing was by immunoSEQ multiplex PCR. The sample holds approximately 110,000 clones; around three quarters are singletons and the top ten take less than 3.5%. The sequenced sample was PBMCs. The origin of the receptors is a man over 45 in good health and CMV-seropositive.

The J gene is TRBJ1-5, the V gene TRBV27; D is unresolved. CDR1 and CDR2 (germline): MNHEY, SMNVEV (reference sequence). This CDR3 contains 13 residues. The V gene lost 2 bases and the J gene lost 4 bases, with 6 bases spanning the gap. The CDR3 spells CASSLRVNQPQHF. In DNA form, the CDR3 reads TGTGCCAGCAGTTTACGGGTAAATCAGCCCCAGCATTTT.

This clone was counted once. The rearrangement uses TRBV7-9 and TRBJ2-2, with D uncertain. Germline assignment: CDR1 SEHNR and CDR2 FQNEAQ (reference sequence). Trimming took off 1 base at V and 4 bases at J, with 7 bases between the two ends. CDR3 size: 14 residues. CDR3 coding DNA: TGTGCCAGCAGCTTAGGAAGCGTCACCGGGGAGCTGTTTTTT. Amino acids: CASSLGSVTGELFF. The whole variable domain, remainder taken from reference TRBV7-9 and TRBJ2-2, is DTGVSQNPRHKITKRGQNVTFRCDPISEHNRLYWYRQTLGQGPEFLTYFQNEAQLEKSRLLSDRFSAERPKGSFSTLEIQRTEQGDSAMYLCASSLGSVTGELFFGEGSRLTVL.

The chain has TRBV7-2 and TRBJ2-7, with 10 bases that match TRBD2. Germline CDR1 reads SGHTA; CDR2 reads FQGNSA. With 3 bases clipped from V and 2 bases from J, the junction kept 1 base outside the gene matches. This CDR3 spans 14 amino acids. The CDR3 DNA sequence: TGTGCCAGCAGCTTTACTAGCGGGACCTACGAGCAGTACTTC. Amino acid sequence: CASSFTSGTYEQYF.

The chain carries TRBV1 and TRBJ2-1; the table's D call, TRBD2, was not checked against the DNA. TRBV1 is a known pseudogene. The CDR3 has 15 amino acids. The CDR3: CTSSHTSGSFDEQFF. The CDR3 DNA reads as TGCACCAGCAGCCATACCAGCGGGAGTTTCGATGAGCAGTTCTTC.

The chain links TRBV6-5 to TRBJ2-7; the D gene is possibly TRBD2 (7 bases). The CDR3 has 13 amino acids. CDR1 and CDR2 (germline): MNHEY, SVGAGI. Trimming left V 4 bases short and J 3 bases short, with 10 bases between. The CDR3 DNA follows: TGTGCCAGCAGTTTTAGGGGGGGCTACGAGCAGTACTTC. The encoded protein is CASSFRGGYEQYF.

The chain has TRBV5-1 and TRBJ2-7; 7 bases match TRBD1. V was pared by 0 bases and J by 4 bases, with 1 base of the junction left unmatched. The germline CDR1 and CDR2 sequences are SGHRS and YFSETQ. The CDR3 spans 13 residues. CDR3 sequence (DNA): TGCGCCAGCAGCTTGGGGGGACAGTACGAGCAGTACTTC. The encoded protein is CASSLGGQYEQYF.

This chain links TRBV5-4 with TRBJ2-7, with a tentative D call TRBD1 (6 bases). V dropped 4 bases and J dropped 1 base, with 12 bases sitting between them. This CDR3 has 14 amino acids. Germline CDR1 and CDR2: SGHNT and YYREEE (reference sequence). CDR3 nucleotide sequence: TGTGCCAGCAGCAGCCGAACAGGGTCCTACGAGCAGTACTTC. It encodes CASSSRTGSYEQYF.

The gene calls are TRBV29-1 and TRBJ1-3, with D perhaps matching TRBD1 (6 bases). Looked up from germline, CDR1 is SQVTM and CDR2 is ANQGSEA. The CDR3 runs to 16 residues. V was trimmed by 1 base and J by 0 bases, leaving 13 bases between them. The CDR3 loop reads CSVEAPPGASGNTIYF. The CDR3 bases are TGCAGCGTTGAAGCCCCCCCAGGGGCCTCTGGAAACACCATATATTTT. The complete variable domain, with remaining parts taken from reference TRBV29-1 and TRBJ1-3, reads SAVISQKPSRDICQRGTSLTIQCQVDSQVTMMFWYRQQPGQSLTLIATANQGSEATYESGFVIDKFPISRPNLTFSTLTVSNMSPEDSSIYLCSVEAPPGASGNTIYFGEGSWLTVV.

J is TRBJ2-2 and V is TRBV9; tentative D call: TRBD1 (5 bases). This CDR3 spans 15 amino acids. From germline, CDR1 is SGDLS and CDR2 YYNGEE. The ends were cut back, 0 bases at V and 3 bases at J, with 9 bases in the middle. As DNA, the CDR3 is TGTGCCAGCAGCGTAGTTGCCAGGGACACCGGGGAGCTGTTTTTT. It encodes CASSVVARDTGELFF.

Only one count was recorded for this clone. The chain joins TRBV13 to TRBJ2-7; D gene unclear. V lost 9 bases, J lost 7 bases, and 16 bases lay in between. Germline V lookup: CDR1 PRHDT, CDR2 FYEKMQ (reference sequence). The CDR3 sequence is 12 residues long. CDR3 nucleotide sequence: TGTGCCAGGGAGCGATGTAGAGTGGAGCAGTACTTC. This encodes CARERCRVEQYF.

V gene TRBV27 combines with J gene TRBJ2-7; a weak D match, TRBD2 (5 bases). Trimming cost V 5 bases and J 6 bases, with 14 bases left between them. CDR1 MNHEY and CDR2 SMNVEV come from the germline V gene (reference sequence). The CDR3 totals 13 residues. The DNA for the CDR3 is TGTGCCAGCAGTCCGGGGTTGTTGGGCGAGCAGTACTTC. As protein: CASSPGLLGEQYF.

V gene TRBV6-1 combines with J gene TRBJ2-5, with a possible D match to TRBD2 (5 bases). CDR1 is MNHNS, CDR2 SASEGT, per germline. The CDR3 loop spans 15 amino acids. V was trimmed by 4 bases and J by 1 base, leaving 13 bases between them. The CDR3 spells CASSGSIGSQETQYF. The CDR3 DNA reads TGTGCCAGCAGTGGCAGTATAGGGAGCCAAGAGACCCAGTACTTC.

As for this clone: At one boundary the junction diverges from the germline segment, which might be a read error. The CDR3: CAWSSGANGLTF. CDR3 DNA sequence: TGTGCCTGGAGCTCTGGGGCCAACGGCCTGACTTTC. The rearrangement links TRBV30 to TRBJ2-6; perhaps TRBD1 as D (5 bases). CDR3 length: 12 amino acids. Germline V lookup: CDR1 GTSNPN, CDR2 SVGIG (reference sequence). Full variable domain (missing parts from reference TRBV30 and TRBJ2-6): SQTIHQWPATLVQPVGSPLSLECTVEGTSNPNLYWYRQAAGRGLQLLFYSVGIGQISSEVPQNLSASRPQDRQFILSSKKLLLSDSGFYLCAWSSGANGLTFGAGSRLTVL.

This clone has only a few counts. The CDR3 nucleotides are TGTGCCAGCAGTTTGTCGGGATTCTCCTACGAGCAGTACTTC. Its protein product is CASSLSGFSYEQYF. The chain uses TRBV27 and TRBJ2-7; D is possibly TRBD2 (5 bases). This CDR3 comprises 14 residues. Trimming cost V 3 bases and J 0 bases, with 9 bases left between them. The germline CDR1 and CDR2 sequences are MNHEY and SMNVEV (reference sequence).

The V gene is TRBV10-3, the J gene TRBJ2-3; 7 bases agree with TRBD2. The CDR3 length is 14 residues. Looked up from germline, CDR1 is ENHRY and CDR2 is SYGVKD. With 2 bases clipped from V and 3 bases from J, the junction kept 2 bases outside the gene matches. For the CDR3, the DNA is TGTGCCATCAGTGAGAGGGAGGGAACAGATACGCAGTATTTT. Translated: CAISEREGTDTQYF.

The V call is TRBV6-1, the J call TRBJ2-5; D may be TRBD2 (5 bases). The J call may be in error: the DNA end matches TRBJ2-7 better. The CDR3 totals 15 residues. The V gene's germline CDR1 is MNHNS and CDR2 SASEGT. The CDR3 DNA sequence: TGTGCCAGCAGTGAAGGGGAGACACCCTACTACGAGCAGTACTTC. The encoded protein is CASSEGETPYYEQYF.

This chain connects TRBV7-9 to TRBJ1-3; unclear D gene. CDR1 and CDR2 from the germline V gene are SEHNR and FQNEAQ (reference sequence). The CDR3 sequence is 12 residues long. The germline V and J ends were trimmed by 9 bases and 0 bases, with 6 bases remaining between them. The chain's CDR3 is CASTRSGNTIYF. CDR3 nucleotides: TGTGCCAGTACTCGCTCTGGAAACACCATATATTTT.